A selection of T cell receptor beta chains follows, all from one sample in a study of Ad26.COV2.S vaccination and SARS-CoV-2 variants. Here immunoSEQ multiplex PCR was the method, and the copy in TCRdb shows in-frame clones only, minus some. The sample carries some 400,000 clones, around 91% recorded once. Sequencing was performed on peripheral blood, taken in a trial of Ad26.COV2.S vaccine versus placebo. These receptors were taken from a person aged 18-60 years who received the Ad26.COV2.S COVID-19 vaccine or a placebo. Each CDR3 is given with its conserved first and last residue. The D gene is left open where the match is weak. Clone size is shown for a subset of rows, as once, few, many or a class of expanded clone.

D gene,clone size,J gene,V gene,CDR3 protein,CDR3 DNA
-,-,TRBJ1-3,TRBV5-4,CASSAGVVETGNTIYF,TGTGCCAGCAGCGCCGGGGTGGTAGAGACTGGAAACACCATATATTTT
-,few,TRBJ1-3,TRBV6-6,CASSPLRGQASGNTIYF,TGTGCCAGCAGTCCCCTTAGGGGTCAGGCATCTGGAAACACCATATATTTT
TRBD2,-,TRBJ2-2,TRBV19,CASSKYIAGEGTGELFF,TGTGCCAGTAGCAAATACATAGCGGGAGAGGGCACCGGGGAGCTGTTTTTT
TRBD2,-,TRBJ2-7,TRBV6-2/TRBV6-3,CASSRGLAGGPNEQYF,TGTGCCAGCAGTCGAGGACTAGCGGGAGGGCCAAACGAGCAGTACTTC
-,-,TRBJ2-3,TRBV5-8,CASSLLTAATDTQYF,TGTGCCAGCAGCTTACTTACAGCTGCCACAGATACGCAGTATTTT
TRBD1,-,TRBJ2-5,TRBV3-1/TRBV3-2,CASSLGTVQETQYF,TGTGCCAGCAGCCTAGGGACAGTCCAAGAGACCCAGTACTTC
TRBD2,-,TRBJ2-1,TRBV5-4,CASSLTGLADNEQFF,TGTGCCAGCAGCTTGACGGGACTAGCGGACAATGAGCAGTTCTTC
-,-,TRBJ1-2,TRBV29-1,CSVKAGSGGNYGYTF,TGCAGCGTAAAAGCAGGGTCGGGGGGAAACTATGGCTACACCTTC
TRBD2,-,TRBJ2-1,TRBV27,CASNLKRRGESYNEQFF,TGTGCCAGCAACTTAAAGAGGCGGGGGGAGTCCTACAATGAGCAGTTCTTC
-,once,TRBJ2-7,TRBV6-6,CASSYTTGISSYEQYF,TGTGCCAGCAGTTACACTACGGGTATTAGCTCCTACGAGCAGTACTTC
TRBD1,-,TRBJ2-3,TRBV7-2,CASSSSGTGSDTQYF,TGTGCCAGCAGCTCCTCCGGGACAGGGTCAGATACGCAGTATTTT
-,-,TRBJ1-6,TRBV5-6,CASSFSGSPLHF,TGTGCCAGCAGCTTTAGTGGGTCACCCCTCCACTTT
TRBD2,-,TRBJ2-2,TRBV18,CASSPGSGRMNTGELFF,TGTGCCAGCTCACCCGGTAGCGGGAGAATGAACACCGGGGAGCTGTTTTTT
-,-,TRBJ2-7,TRBV5-1,CASSLEVGYEQYF,TGCGCCAGCAGCTTGGAGGTGGGCTACGAGCAGTACTTC
-,-,TRBJ2-3,TRBV7-9,CASSLVVGVGADTQYF,TGTGCCAGCAGCTTAGTTGTGGGAGTTGGGGCAGATACGCAGTATTTT
-,once,TRBJ2-1,TRBV5-1,CASSQGGSRHYNEQFF,TGCGCCAGCAGCCAGGGTGGTTCCAGGCACTACAATGAGCAGTTCTTC
TRBD2,-,TRBJ2-3,TRBV30,CAWIRTSGRQDTQYF,TGTGCCTGGATTCGGACTAGCGGGAGGCAGGATACGCAGTATTTT